This T cell receptor beta chain was obtained from a study of blood T cells in healthy people across ages. The study drew donors from healthy Caucasian individuals in Russia aged 6 to 90. The CDR3 extends over 15 amino acids. Deletions cut 0 bases from V and 1 base from J, with 10 bases between. CDR1 and CDR2 from the germline V gene are SGHRS and YFSETQ. Together with a sample-barcoded 5' primer, a J-beta primer mix was included in a second PCR lasting about 6 to 11 cycles. TCRdb ran MiXCR on the 5' RACE reads and lists one entry per CDR3 protein. This table holds some 900,000 distinct CDR3 sequences, roughly 48% found once.

The chain links TRBV5-1 to TRBJ2-5, with a tentative D call TRBD2 (5 bases). The receptor was isolated from a man aged 25 to 40 in good health. Sequences were obtained from blood. The CDR3 is CASSLGPSFQETQYF. CDR3 DNA sequence: TGCGCCAGCAGCTTGGGGCCTAGCTTCCAAGAGACCCAGTACTTC. Complete variable domain (other parts from reference TRBV5-1 and TRBJ2-5): KAGVTQTPRYLIKTRGQQVTLSCSPISGHRSVSWYQQTPGQGLQFLFEYFSETQRNKGNFPGRFSGRQFSNSRSEMNVSTLELGDSALYLCASSLGPSFQETQYFGPGTRLLVL.